Listed below are T cell receptor beta chains from one sample, sequenced in a study of blood T cell repertoires in COVID-19. The assay was immunoSEQ multiplex PCR, and TCRdb's table has in-frame clones only and misses some. The sample has 100,000 to 150,000 clones; approximately 88% are singletons. The sample taken for sequencing was peripheral blood. These receptors were collected from a man in his forties or fifties with acute or convalescent COVID-19. Each CDR3 is given with its conserved first and last residue. A D gene is named only where the DNA matches it firmly. Not all rows give a size; the values are once, few, many and, for expanded clones, a class.

v_call: TRBV19; clone_size: few; d_call: TRBD2; j_call: TRBJ2-6; cdr3_aa: CASSITSGKHSGANVLTF; cdr3_nt: TGTGCCAGTAGTATAACTAGCGGGAAACACTCTGGGGCCAACGTCCTGACTTTC
v_call: TRBV12-3/TRBV12-4; clone_size: NA; d_call: NA; j_call: TRBJ2-5; cdr3_aa: CASSSGPETQYF; cdr3_nt: TGTGCCAGCAGTTCAGGGCCAGAGACCCAGTACTTC
v_call: TRBV6-1; clone_size: NA; d_call: NA; j_call: TRBJ2-7; cdr3_aa: CASRERTVTTRPYEQYF; cdr3_nt: TGTGCCAGCAGAGAACGGACAGTAACTACCCGACCCTACGAGCAGTACTTC
v_call: TRBV19; clone_size: NA; d_call: NA; j_call: TRBJ1-1; cdr3_aa: CASSALGQSNTEAFF; cdr3_nt: TGTGCCAGTAGCGCCCTCGGACAGTCTAACACTGAAGCTTTCTTT
v_call: TRBV19; clone_size: NA; d_call: NA; j_call: TRBJ1-1; cdr3_aa: CASSIDTRGPEAFF; cdr3_nt: TGTGCCAGTAGTATCGATACCAGGGGACCTGAAGCTTTCTTT
v_call: TRBV4-1; clone_size: NA; d_call: NA; j_call: TRBJ1-2; cdr3_aa: CASSQESAGANYGYTF; cdr3_nt: TGCGCCAGCAGCCAAGAGTCGGCGGGAGCTAACTATGGCTACACCTTC
v_call: TRBV3-1/TRBV3-2; clone_size: NA; d_call: TRBD1; j_call: TRBJ1-3; cdr3_aa: CASTPRGTGNTIYF; cdr3_nt: TGTGCCAGCACCCCCAGGGGGACTGGAAACACCATATATTTT
v_call: TRBV19; clone_size: NA; d_call: TRBD1; j_call: TRBJ2-3; cdr3_aa: CATRDRGLDTQYF; cdr3_nt: TGTGCCACTCGGGACAGGGGGCTAGATACGCAGTATTTT
v_call: TRBV5-1; clone_size: NA; d_call: TRBD1; j_call: TRBJ2-6; cdr3_aa: CASSGDRAGANVLTF; cdr3_nt: TGCGCCAGCAGCGGAGACAGGGCTGGGGCCAACGTCCTGACTTTC
v_call: TRBV11-2; clone_size: NA; d_call: NA; j_call: TRBJ1-2; cdr3_aa: CASSFGQTSSFYGYTF; cdr3_nt: TGTGCCAGCAGCTTCGGACAGACCTCTAGTTTCTATGGCTACACCTTC
v_call: TRBV9; clone_size: NA; d_call: TRBD2; j_call: TRBJ2-7; cdr3_aa: CASSVGLAEREQYF; cdr3_nt: TGTGCCAGCAGCGTAGGGCTAGCGGAAAGGGAGCAGTACTTC
v_call: TRBV2; clone_size: NA; d_call: NA; j_call: TRBJ2-6; cdr3_aa: CASSDMAGANVLTF; cdr3_nt: TGTGCCAGCAGTGACATGGCCGGGGCCAACGTCCTGACTTTC
v_call: TRBV30; clone_size: NA; d_call: NA; j_call: TRBJ1-1; cdr3_aa: CAWTAWGGTEAFF; cdr3_nt: TGTGCCTGGACCGCCTGGGGGGGCACTGAAGCTTTCTTT
v_call: TRBV24-1; clone_size: NA; d_call: TRBD1; j_call: TRBJ2-2; cdr3_aa: CATSDTSGTGVSTGELFF; cdr3_nt: TGTGCCACCAGTGACACCTCCGGGACAGGGGTTTCCACCGGGGAGCTGTTTTTT
v_call: TRBV6-4; clone_size: NA; d_call: NA; j_call: TRBJ1-1; cdr3_aa: CASSVTDDSEAFF; cdr3_nt: TGTGCCAGCAGTGTCACCGATGACTCCGAAGCTTTCTTT
v_call: TRBV6-2/TRBV6-3; clone_size: NA; d_call: TRBD2; j_call: TRBJ2-3; cdr3_aa: CASSYSPGRGGKRDTQYF; cdr3_nt: TGTGCCAGCAGTTACTCTCCTGGGCGGGGGGGTAAGAGAGATACGCAGTATTTT
v_call: TRBV5-1; clone_size: NA; d_call: NA; j_call: TRBJ2-7; cdr3_aa: CASRLESREQYF; cdr3_nt: TGCGCCAGCCGATTAGAGTCTCGGGAGCAGTACTTC
v_call: TRBV28; clone_size: NA; d_call: NA; j_call: TRBJ2-5; cdr3_aa: CASNLLYQETQYF; cdr3_nt: TGTGCCAGCAATCTCCTGTACCAAGAGACCCAGTACTTC
v_call: TRBV4-1; clone_size: NA; d_call: NA; j_call: TRBJ2-1; cdr3_aa: CASSQGSAVRTYNEQFF; cdr3_nt: TGCGCCAGCAGCCAAGGGTCCGCGGTCCGGACCTACAATGAGCAGTTCTTC
v_call: TRBV6-5; clone_size: once; d_call: NA; j_call: TRBJ1-2; cdr3_aa: CASSYWWQGKGYTF; cdr3_nt: TGTGCCAGCAGTTACTGGTGGCAGGGGAAGGGCTACACCTTC
v_call: TRBV4-1; clone_size: once; d_call: TRBD1; j_call: TRBJ1-4; cdr3_aa: CASSSYRGKLFF; cdr3_nt: TGCGCCAGCAGCAGTTACAGGGGAAAACTGTTTTTT
v_call: TRBV19; clone_size: NA; d_call: NA; j_call: TRBJ1-5; cdr3_aa: CASSIDPDQPQHF; cdr3_nt: TGTGCCAGTAGTATAGATCCCGATCAGCCCCAGCATTTT
v_call: TRBV11-2; clone_size: NA; d_call: NA; j_call: TRBJ2-2; cdr3_aa: CASSPLITGELFF; cdr3_nt: TGTGCCAGCAGCCCCCTTATCACCGGGGAGCTGTTTTTT
v_call: TRBV15; clone_size: NA; d_call: NA; j_call: TRBJ1-2; cdr3_aa: CATRSRQSGGYTF; cdr3_nt: TGTGCCACCCGATCAAGACAGTCCGGCGGCTACACCTTC
v_call: TRBV19; clone_size: NA; d_call: NA; j_call: TRBJ2-2; cdr3_aa: CASSVRDNSLTGELFF; cdr3_nt: TGTGCCAGTAGTGTCCGGGACAACAGTTTAACCGGGGAGCTGTTTTTT
v_call: TRBV4-1; clone_size: NA; d_call: NA; j_call: TRBJ2-2; cdr3_aa: CASSRGPGVNTGELFF; cdr3_nt: TGCGCCAGCAGCCGAGGACCGGGGGTAAACACCGGGGAGCTGTTTTTT
v_call: TRBV19; clone_size: NA; d_call: NA; j_call: TRBJ2-2; cdr3_aa: CASSIFYGGGNTGELFF; cdr3_nt: TGTGCCAGTAGTATCTTCTATGGGGGAGGGAACACCGGGGAGCTGTTTTTT
v_call: TRBV4-1; clone_size: NA; d_call: TRBD1; j_call: TRBJ2-2; cdr3_aa: CASSQPGGGNTGELFF; cdr3_nt: TGCGCCAGCAGCCAACCAGGGGGCGGTAACACCGGGGAGCTGTTTTTT
v_call: TRBV12-1; clone_size: NA; d_call: NA; j_call: TRBJ2-6; cdr3_aa: CASSPHPGQKYSGANVLTF; cdr3_nt: TGTGCCAGCAGCCCTCATCCGGGACAGAAATACTCTGGGGCCAACGTCCTGACTTTC
v_call: TRBV5-8; clone_size: few; d_call: NA; j_call: TRBJ1-5; cdr3_aa: CASSPDGGNQPQHF; cdr3_nt: TGTGCCAGCAGCCCCGACGGGGGGAATCAGCCCCAGCATTTT
v_call: TRBV5-1; clone_size: NA; d_call: NA; j_call: TRBJ2-7; cdr3_aa: CASSLGAVTYEQYF; cdr3_nt: TGCGCCAGCAGCTTAGGTGCGGTAACCTACGAGCAGTACTTC